These 10 T cell receptor beta chains came from one sample sequenced in a study of tumor-infiltrating lymphocytes in primary liver carcinoma. Co-extraction yielded RNA and DNA from 20-30 mg of unsorted bulk tissue. Making TCR beta cDNA involved approximately 530 ng total RNA and a constant-region primer. Three rounds of nested multiplex PCR with slightly modified ARM-PCR produced TCR beta libraries. TRBV1-TRBV30 forward primers and a C-beta reverse primer were used in the first two PCR rounds, which each ran for approximately 9 cycles. TCRdb recomputed calls from the multiplex PCR reads with MiXCR, one row per CDR3 protein. This table has more than 95,000 distinct CDR3 sequences, around 83% appearing once. Material: liver tumor tissue from sampling region 3. Documented subset: tumor region T3, left-lateral pole. The source is a man aged 40-50 years with primary liver carcinoma and hepatitis B virus infection.

A note on this clonotype: A read error may account for a junction end that differs from germline. V is TRBV29-1 and J is TRBJ1-1; 9 bases line up with TRBD1. This CDR3 has 13 amino acids. Germline assignment: CDR1 SQVTM and CDR2 ANQGSEA. The CDR3 bases are TGTAGCGCCCAACAGGGGGCGAGAACTGAAGCTATCTTT. It yields the protein CSAQQGARTEAIF.

As to this clonotype: At one end, the junction sequence differs from germline, possibly due to a read error. The chain joins TRBV29-1 to TRBJ1-1; D unresolved. Germline V gives CDR1 SQVTM, CDR2 ANQGSEA. The CDR3 extends over 14 amino acids. CDR3 sequence: CSVRPSGRNTVAFF. The CDR3 DNA reads TGCAGCGTCCGCCCGTCCGGGAGAAATACTGTAGCTTTCTTT.

To note about this clonotype: The conserved final phenylalanine or tryptophan is absent from the CDR3, which likely points to a read error. The DNA is omitted, as the CDR3 cannot be located on it reliably, and the CDR3 follows TCRdb's listing. V usage is TRBV14 and J usage is TRBJ2-1; the table calls TRBD2, which could not be checked here. The CDR3 length equals 16 residues, ends included. Germline V gene lookup returns CDR1 SGHDN and CDR2 FVKESK. The CDR3 protein is CASSAVAGWVNNGQLL.

The rearrangement joins TRBV14 to TRBJ2-3; no definite D call. The CDR3 loop spans 13 amino acids. Germline V CDR1 and CDR2: SGHDN, FVKESK. The CDR3 loop reads CLSSLSRSDTQYF. The CDR3 bases are TGTCTCAGCAGCCTAAGCAGGTCAGATACGCAGTATTTT.

Comment on this clonotype: Sequence at one end of the junction differs from germline and may be a read error. The chain uses TRBV11-2 and TRBJ2-5; 7 bases are shared with TRBD2. CDR1 and CDR2 (germline): SGHAT, FQNNGV. The CDR3 has 15 amino acids. DNA of the CDR3: TGTACCAGCAGCTTAGAGGCTAGCGGAGAAGAGACCCAGTACTTC. It codes for CTSSLEASGEETQYF.

Of note for this clonotype: Germline and junction disagree at one end, which may indicate a read error. This chain uses TRBV6-2 or TRBV6-3 with TRBJ2-7; 9 bases map to TRBD1. CDR1 is MNHEY, CDR2 SVGEGT, per germline. This CDR3 has 14 amino acids. The CDR3 protein is CPSSLRDRAYEQYF. The CDR3 DNA follows: TGCCCCAGCAGCCTCCGGGACAGGGCCTACGAGCAGTACTTC.

Regarding this clonotype: The junction does not match germline at one end; this may be a read error. The CDR3 loop is CASSHGGTSPGEQYF. CDR3 in DNA: TGCGCCAGCAGCCATGGAGGCACTTCCCCTGGTGAGCAATACTTC. This rearrangement joins TRBV4-1 to TRBJ2-7; D is possibly TRBD2 (5 bases). Looked up from germline, CDR1 is MGHRA and CDR2 is YSYEKL. The CDR3 runs to 15 residues.

CDR3 coding DNA: TGTGTAAGCAGCTACAGACTAGCGGACGACACAGATACGCAGTATTTT. Translation: CVSSYRLADDTDTQYF. The chain carries TRBV7-8 and TRBJ2-3, with 9 bases lining up with TRBD2. This CDR3 is 16 amino acids long. Germline loops: CDR1 SGHVS, CDR2 FQNEAQ. Variable domain in full (rest from reference TRBV7-8 and TRBJ2-3): GAGVSQSPRYKVAKRGQDVALRCDPISGHVSLFWYQQALGQGPEFLTYFQNEAQLDKSGLPSDRFFAERPEGSVSTLKIQRTQQEDSAVYLCVSSYRLADDTDTQYFGPGTRLTVL.

On this clonotype itself: One junction end disagrees with the germline gene, perhaps due to a read error. The chain joins TRBV6-5 to TRBJ2-5; no clear D gene. The V gene's germline CDR1 is MNHEY and CDR2 SVGAGI. The CDR3 sequence is 17 residues long. DNA for the CDR3: TGTGCCAGCAGTTACTCGAAGGTCTGGGCCCCGGAAAAGACCCTGTACTTC. Residues: CASSYSKVWAPEKTLYF.

Notes on this clonotype: One junction end disagrees with the germline gene, perhaps due to a read error. This sequence joins TRBV12-3 or TRBV12-4 and TRBJ2-5; the D gene could be TRBD1 or TRBD2 (7 bases each). CDR3 size: 13 residues. CDR3 coding DNA: TGTGCCGGCAACCGAAGCGGGACAGAGACCCAATACTTC. Amino acid sequence: CAGNRSGTETQYF.